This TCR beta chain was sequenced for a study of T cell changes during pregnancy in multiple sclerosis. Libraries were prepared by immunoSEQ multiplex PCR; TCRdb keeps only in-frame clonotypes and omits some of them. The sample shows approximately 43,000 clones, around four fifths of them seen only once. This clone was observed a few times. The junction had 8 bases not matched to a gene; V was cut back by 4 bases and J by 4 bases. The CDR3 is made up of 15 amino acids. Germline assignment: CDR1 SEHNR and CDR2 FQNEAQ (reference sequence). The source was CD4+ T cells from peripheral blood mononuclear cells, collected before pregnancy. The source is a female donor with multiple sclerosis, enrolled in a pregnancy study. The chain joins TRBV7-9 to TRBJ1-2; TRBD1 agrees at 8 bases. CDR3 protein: CASSSMDRVAYGYTF. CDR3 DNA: TGTGCCAGCAGCTCCATGGACAGGGTCGCCTATGGCTACACCTTC.